The present T cell receptor (beta chain) was sequenced within a study of blood T cell repertoires in COVID-19. Generated by immunoSEQ multiplex PCR, the TCRdb table keeps only in-frame clones and is missing some. The sample includes roughly 160,000 clones, roughly 90% of them seen just once. The CDR3 runs to 16 residues. Germline loops: CDR1 SQVTM, CDR2 ANQGSEA. V was trimmed by 5 bases and J by 1 base, leaving 20 bases between them. V and J are TRBV29-1 and TRBJ1-1, with D hard to call. The sample consisted of peripheral blood. This TCR was sampled from a man in his fifties or sixties with acute or convalescent COVID-19. The CDR3 nucleotides read TGCAGCGTTCCTCACGGGTCACTCACACGGAACACTGAAGCTTTCTTT. This sequence encodes CSVPHGSLTRNTEAFF.